A selection of T cell receptor beta chains follows, all from one sample in a study of neoadjuvant anti-PD-1 for oral cavity cancer. Clones were sequenced by immunoSEQ multiplex PCR, and TCRdb holds only the in-frame ones, with some missing. Of 15,000 or so clones in the sample, 70% to 75% were seen once. Specimen: PBMCs, collected before nivolumab (anti-PD-1) treatment. All receptors derive from a person aged 40 to 85 with oral cavity squamous cell carcinoma. The CDR3 runs from the conserved cysteine through the conserved F or W.

V: TRBV4-1; J: TRBJ1-5; length: 13; CDR3: CASSQALNQPQHF
V: TRBV6-5; J: TRBJ2-7; length: 13; CDR3: CASSYNRDSEQYF
V: TRBV11-2; J: TRBJ2-7; length: 16; CDR3: CASSLGRGQGTYEQYF
V: TRBV6-5; J: TRBJ1-1; length: 15; CDR3: CASSYSMARGLEAFF
V: TRBV28; J: TRBJ1-5; length: 15; CDR3: CASSSPLTGNQPQHF
V: TRBV5-6; J: TRBJ1-1; length: 14; CDR3: CASSSQGWEAEAFF
V: TRBV15; J: TRBJ2-5; length: 13; CDR3: CATSMPGAETQYF
V: TRBV28; J: TRBJ2-7; length: 12; CDR3: CASSLDGREQYF
V: TRBV6-1; J: TRBJ2-1; length: 16; CDR3: CASSDPGGSSYNEQFF
V: TRBV5-1; J: TRBJ2-7; length: 11; CDR3: CASSSDYEQYF
V: TRBV5-6; J: TRBJ1-1; length: 13; CDR3: CASSPSGLTEAFF
V: TRBV5-6; J: TRBJ1-4; length: 14; CDR3: CASSLGLENEKLFF
V: TRBV18; J: TRBJ1-2; length: 14; CDR3: CASSPRGEGEGYTF
V: TRBV6-5; J: TRBJ1-1; length: 14; CDR3: CASRHRDRNTEAFF
V: TRBV2; J: TRBJ1-2; length: 13; CDR3: CASSEWGKEGYTF
V: TRBV4-2; J: TRBJ2-1; length: 16; CDR3: CASSQDLPSPYNEQFF
V: TRBV5-1; J: TRBJ1-5; length: 15; CDR3: CASSLGPQGGQPQHF
V: TRBV29-1; J: TRBJ2-7; length: 14; CDR3: CSVGDRTSSYEQYF
V: TRBV14; J: TRBJ1-2; length: 13; CDR3: CASSLGRNYGYTF
V: TRBV11-2; J: TRBJ2-1; length: 14; CDR3: CASSLESSYNEQFF
V: TRBV27; J: TRBJ1-2; length: 14; CDR3: CASSLSTGVAGYTF
V: TRBV19; J: TRBJ2-1; length: 14; CDR3: CASSVWGIYNEQFF
V: TRBV6-1; J: TRBJ1-5; length: 14; CDR3: CASSDQHLGRPQHF
V: TRBV7-6; J: TRBJ2-2; length: 15; CDR3: CASSPTGGVTGELFF
V: TRBV21-1; J: TRBJ2-5; length: 21; CDR3: CASFNPLSGVTKSPYQETQYF
V: TRBV5-4; J: TRBJ1-1; length: 15; CDR3: CASSRYRGRDTEAFF
V: TRBV11-2; J: TRBJ1-2; length: 14; CDR3: CASSPRDREGGYTF
V: TRBV5-6; J: TRBJ2-5; length: 14; CDR3: CASSRSGAKETQYF
V: TRBV10-1; J: TRBJ2-2; length: 16; CDR3: CASSESRAGGDGELFF
V: TRBV18; J: TRBJ2-5; length: 14; CDR3: CASSPPYLRETQYF
V: TRBV19; J: TRBJ2-7; length: 15; CDR3: CASSVARDSGLEQYF
V: TRBV5-4; J: TRBJ2-3; length: 15; CDR3: CASSLAGARADTQYF
V: TRBV11-3; J: TRBJ2-1; length: 12; CDR3: CASSQERNEQFF
V: TRBV6-5; J: TRBJ1-5; length: 15; CDR3: CASSYSMDRNQPQHF
V: TRBV7-6; J: TRBJ1-1; length: 14; CDR3: CASSPSERVVGAFF
V: TRBV6-6; J: TRBJ1-2; length: 13; CDR3: CASSYVGREGYTF